This TCR beta chain was obtained from a study of cytomegalovirus exposure and HLA in healthy donors. As for the study in general: An earlier analysis identified 120 million or so unique TCR beta sequences in about 179 million T cells.

PCR used 60 Vbeta primers and 13 Jbeta primers. Sequencing was performed with immunoSEQ multiplex PCR; in TCRdb, only in-frame clones are kept and a portion is missing. The table for this sample gives about 52,000 clones. V lost 1 base and J lost 3; bases outside the gene matches: 3. The germline gives CDR1 SEHNR, CDR2 FQNEAQ (reference sequence). The CDR3 has 15 residues. Details on this clone: Its cognate antigen is unknown.

Study observations and caveats: Per a prior analysis, the majority of TCR beta V segments were productive roughly 87% or roughly 30% of the time.

This receptor was obtained from a woman aged 60-75 years in good health and CMV-seropositive. V usage is TRBV7-9 and J usage is TRBJ1-5, with 7 positions matching TRBD1. Sequenced input: PBMCs. CDR3 DNA sequence: TGTGCCAGCAGCTTAGGGGACAGTAACAATCAGCCCCAGCATTTT. Translating gives CASSLGDSNNQPQHF.